This entry features one T cell receptor (beta chain) sequence. Measured with immunoSEQ multiplex PCR; TCRdb has only the in-frame clones, and not every one. Counted here are tens of thousands of clones, approximately 80% occurring once; the ten biggest clones make up roughly 7.9%. This CDR3 is 13 amino acids long. J gave up 8 bases and V 2 bases, and 4 bases lay outside the gene matches. The germline V gene encodes CDR1 MNHNS and CDR2 SASEGT. All glioblastoma patients lacked an isocitrate dehydrogenase mutation. This entry comes from a study of glioma-infiltrating T cells after dendritic cell vaccination. Study-level information: Between about 2003 and 2012, patients got autologous tumor lysate-pulsed dendritic cell vaccines. Monocyte-derived dendritic cells, cultured roughly 7 days with IL-4 and GM-CSF, were pulsed with autologous tumor lysate.

This sequence was found in a human donor with glioblastoma. The gene calls are TRBV6-1 and TRBJ1-2; 8 bases match TRBD1. Sequenced material: blood, taken before dendritic cell vaccination. The CDR3 loop is CASSESQGAGYTF. For the CDR3, the DNA is TGTGCCAGCAGTGAAAGTCAGGGGGCCGGCTACACCTTC.